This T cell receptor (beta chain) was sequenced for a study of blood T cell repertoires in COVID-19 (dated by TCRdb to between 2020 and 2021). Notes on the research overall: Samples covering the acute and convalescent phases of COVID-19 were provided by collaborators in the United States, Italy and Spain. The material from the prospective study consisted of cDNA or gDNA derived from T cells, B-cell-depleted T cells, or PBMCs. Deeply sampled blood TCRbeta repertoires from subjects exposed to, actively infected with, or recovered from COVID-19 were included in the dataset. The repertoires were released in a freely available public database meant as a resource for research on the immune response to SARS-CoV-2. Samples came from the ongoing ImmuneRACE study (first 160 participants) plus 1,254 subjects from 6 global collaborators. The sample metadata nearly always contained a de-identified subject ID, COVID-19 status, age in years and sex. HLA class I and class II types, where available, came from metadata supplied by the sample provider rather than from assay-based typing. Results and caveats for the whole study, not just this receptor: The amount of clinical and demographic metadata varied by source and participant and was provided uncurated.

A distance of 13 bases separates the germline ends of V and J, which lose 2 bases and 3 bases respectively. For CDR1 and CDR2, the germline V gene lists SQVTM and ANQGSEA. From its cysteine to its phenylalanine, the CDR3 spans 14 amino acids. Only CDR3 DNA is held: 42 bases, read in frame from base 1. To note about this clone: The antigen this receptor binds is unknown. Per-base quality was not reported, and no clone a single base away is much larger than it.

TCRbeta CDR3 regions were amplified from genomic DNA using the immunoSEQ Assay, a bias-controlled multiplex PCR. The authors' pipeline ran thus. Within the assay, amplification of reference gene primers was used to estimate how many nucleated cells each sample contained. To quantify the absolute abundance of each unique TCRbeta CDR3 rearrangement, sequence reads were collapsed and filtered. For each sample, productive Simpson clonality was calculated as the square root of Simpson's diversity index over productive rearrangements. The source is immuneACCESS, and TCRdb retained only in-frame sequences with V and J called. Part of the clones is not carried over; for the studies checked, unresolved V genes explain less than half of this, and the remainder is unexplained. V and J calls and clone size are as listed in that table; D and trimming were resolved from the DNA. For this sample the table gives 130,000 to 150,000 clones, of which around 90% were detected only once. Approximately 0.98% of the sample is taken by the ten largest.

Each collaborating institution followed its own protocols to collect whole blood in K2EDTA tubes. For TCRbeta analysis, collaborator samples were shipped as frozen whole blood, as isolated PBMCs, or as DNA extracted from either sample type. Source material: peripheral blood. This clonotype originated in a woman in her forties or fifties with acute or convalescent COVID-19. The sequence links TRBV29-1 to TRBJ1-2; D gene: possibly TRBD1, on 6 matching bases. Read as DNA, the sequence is TGCAGCGTTGAATCACAGGGAAGGCACTATGGCTACACCTTC. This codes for CSVESQGRHYGYTF. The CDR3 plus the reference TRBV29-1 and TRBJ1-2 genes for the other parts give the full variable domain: SAVISQKPSRDICQRGTSLTIQCQVDSQVTMMFWYRQQPGQSLTLIATANQGSEATYESGFVIDKFPISRPNLTFSTLTVSNMSPEDSSIYLCSVESQGRHYGYTFGSGTRLTVV.